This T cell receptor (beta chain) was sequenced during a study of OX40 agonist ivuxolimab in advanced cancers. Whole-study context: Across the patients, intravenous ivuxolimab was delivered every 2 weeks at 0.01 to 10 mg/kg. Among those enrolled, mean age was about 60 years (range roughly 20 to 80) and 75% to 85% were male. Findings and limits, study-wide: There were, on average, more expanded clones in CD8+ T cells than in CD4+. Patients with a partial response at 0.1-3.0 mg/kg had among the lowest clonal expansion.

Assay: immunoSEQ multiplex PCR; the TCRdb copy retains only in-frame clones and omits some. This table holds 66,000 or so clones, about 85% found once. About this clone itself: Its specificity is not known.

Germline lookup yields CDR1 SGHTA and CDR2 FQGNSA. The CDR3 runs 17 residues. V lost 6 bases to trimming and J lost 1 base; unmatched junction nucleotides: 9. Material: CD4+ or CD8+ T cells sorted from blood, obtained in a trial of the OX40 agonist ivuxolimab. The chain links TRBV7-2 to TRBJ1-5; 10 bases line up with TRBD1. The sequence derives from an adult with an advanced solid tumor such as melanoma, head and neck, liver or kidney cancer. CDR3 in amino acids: CASSSTGGSASNQPQHF. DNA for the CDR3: TGTGCCAGCAGTTCGACAGGGGGCTCGGCGAGCAATCAGCCCCAGCATTTT.